Listed here are 7 T cell receptor beta chains from one sample, sequenced in a study of cytomegalovirus exposure and HLA in healthy donors. The primer mix had 60 Vbeta and 13 Jbeta primers. The assay was immunoSEQ multiplex PCR, and TCRdb's table has in-frame clones only and misses some. The table records over 120,000 clones, around 80% of them present only once. Material: PBMCs. The receptors were sampled from a woman aged 55-69 years in good health and CMV-seropositive.

The rearrangement links TRBV6-5 to TRBJ2-3; 11 bases are a match to TRBD1. Trimming removed 4 bases from V and 5 bases from J; junction bases left unmatched: 2. The CDR3 consists of 14 residues. Germline lookup yields CDR1 MNHEY and CDR2 SVGAGI. The CDR3 reads CASSLGQGGDTQYF. In DNA, the CDR3 is TGTGCCAGCAGTTTGGGACAGGGGGGAGATACGCAGTATTTT.

The chain is built from TRBV25-1 and TRBJ2-1; TRBD2 agrees at 7 bases. Per germline, CDR1 MGHDK and CDR2 SYGVNS. The CDR3 sequence is 15 residues long. The J segment lost 5 bases and the V segment lost 6 bases, leaving 10 bases of the junction unmatched. The CDR3 nucleotides read TGTGCCAGCAGCCAACTGGCGGGAGTCGACAATGAGCAGTTCTTC. Its translation: CASSQLAGVDNEQFF.

The rearrangement uses TRBV19 and TRBJ1-2, with D possibly matching TRBD1 (6 bases). Germline lookup yields CDR1 LNHDA and CDR2 SQIVND (reference sequence). V was cut by 5 bases and J by 2 bases, with 18 bases left in between. This CDR3 contains 16 residues. This CDR3 is CASSAKRTVINYGYTF. In DNA form, the CDR3 reads TGTGCCAGTAGTGCAAAAAGGACAGTAATCAACTATGGCTACACCTTC.

This chain uses TRBV18 with TRBJ2-7, with 8 bases aligning to TRBD2. J was trimmed by 1 base and V by 4 bases; bases with no gene match: 12. Germline CDR1 reads KGHSH; CDR2 reads LQKENI. This CDR3 region has 17 residues. CDR3 nucleotide sequence: TGTGCCAGCTCACAAGTCCTGCGGGGGGCAGGGTCCTACGAGCAGTACTTC. Amino acid sequence: CASSQVLRGAGSYEQYF.

This chain uses TRBV5-1 with TRBJ1-1; D not resolved. The germline V gene has CDR1 SGHRS and CDR2 YFSETQ. V lost 5 bases and J 4 bases, leaving 12 bases between the germline ends. The CDR3 has 13 amino acids. The CDR3 DNA sequence: TGCGCCAGCAGGGAGCCGGATGTCACTGAAGCTTTCTTT. Translated: CASREPDVTEAFF.

The CDR3 protein is CASSTLAEALQETQYF. The CDR3 DNA sequence: TGTGCCAGCAGCACTCTAGCGGAGGCCCTCCAAGAGACCCAGTACTTC. V usage is TRBV7-9 and J usage is TRBJ2-5; 7 bases are shared with TRBD2. From germline, CDR1 is SEHNR and CDR2 FQNEAQ (reference sequence). This CDR3 region has 16 residues. V lost 5 bases, J lost 1 base, and 10 bases stayed unmatched.

The rearrangement links TRBV27 to TRBJ2-3, with TRBD2 identical over 7 bases. CDR1 MNHEY and CDR2 SMNVEV come from the germline V gene (reference sequence). V shed 5 bases and J 3 bases; nucleotides not matched to a gene: 5. The CDR3 runs to 14 residues. CDR3 loop: CASSTPGRTDTQYF. CDR3 nucleotide sequence: TGTGCCAGCAGTACCCCCGGGAGGACAGATACGCAGTATTTT.